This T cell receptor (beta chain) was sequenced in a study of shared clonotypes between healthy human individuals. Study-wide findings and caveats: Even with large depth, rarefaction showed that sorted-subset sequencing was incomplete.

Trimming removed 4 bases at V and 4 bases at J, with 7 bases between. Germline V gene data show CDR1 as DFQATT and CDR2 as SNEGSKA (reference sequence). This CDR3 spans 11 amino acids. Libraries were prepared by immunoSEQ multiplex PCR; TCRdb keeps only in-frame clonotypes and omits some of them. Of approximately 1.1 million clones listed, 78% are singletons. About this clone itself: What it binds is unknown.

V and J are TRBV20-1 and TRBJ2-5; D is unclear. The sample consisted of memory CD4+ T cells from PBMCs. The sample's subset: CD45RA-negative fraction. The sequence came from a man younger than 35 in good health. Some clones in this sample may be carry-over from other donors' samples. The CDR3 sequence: CSAKAGETQYF. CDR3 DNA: TGCAGTGCTAAGGCCGGAGAGACCCAGTACTTC.